This T cell receptor (beta chain) was found in a study of neoadjuvant anti-PD-1 for oral cavity cancer. The repertoire was sequenced with immunoSEQ multiplex PCR; TCRdb's copy has only in-frame clones and lacks some. Seen here are more than 9,500 clones, approximately 74% observed once, and the top ten hold around 2.7%. Germline V CDR1 and CDR2: DFQATT, SNEGSKA (reference sequence). The CDR3 is 11 residues long. V lost 1 base and J 5 bases, leaving 5 bases between the germline ends. Time point denoted: after neoadjuvant nivolumab, at surgical resection. The sequencing here drew on PBMCs, taken after nivolumab (anti-PD-1) treatment. This clonotype originated in a person aged 35 to 85 with oral cavity squamous cell carcinoma. The chain employs TRBV20-1 and TRBJ1-2; D not resolved. CDR3 nucleotides: TGCAGTGCTAGAGGCAGGTATGGCTACACCTTC. This encodes CSARGRYGYTF.